The 6 T cell receptor beta chains in this list originate from one sample, sequenced in a study of blood T cell repertoires in COVID-19. Data came from immunoSEQ multiplex PCR; TCRdb stores just in-frame clones and leaves some out. Of about 250,000 clones in the sample, about 83% were seen once. The sequencing input was peripheral blood. These receptors all stem from a man aged 35-49 years with active or convalescent COVID-19.

The J gene is TRBJ1-2, the V gene TRBV5-4; 8 bases are shared with TRBD1. Germline CDR1 is SGHNT and CDR2 is YYREEE (reference sequence). V lost 3 bases to trimming and J lost 2 bases; unmatched junction nucleotides: 3. The CDR3 loop spans 14 amino acids. The CDR3 here is CASSYRTGNYGYTF. In DNA, the CDR3 is TGTGCCAGCAGCTATCGGACAGGGAACTATGGCTACACCTTC. Variable domain in full (rest from reference TRBV5-4 and TRBJ1-2): ETGVTQSPTHLIKTRGQQVTLRCSSQSGHNTVSWYQQALGQGPQFIFQYYREEENGRGNFPPRFSGLQFPNYSSELNVNALELDDSALYLCASSYRTGNYGYTFGSGTRLTVV.

V usage is TRBV11-3 and J usage is TRBJ2-3, with 7 bases lining up with TRBD2. Per the germline V gene, CDR1 is SGHNT and CDR2 is YENEEA. The CDR3 has 18 amino acids. V trimming: 7 bases; J trimming: 3 bases; junction bases outside the gene matches: 19. CDR3 coding DNA: TGTGCCAGCAAAACCGGGGGGTTTGGTGGGGCGGGGACAGATACGCAGTATTTT. Its translation is CASKTGGFGGAGTDTQYF.

The chain is built from TRBV11-2 and TRBJ2-1; 9 positions agree with TRBD1. The length of the CDR3 is 17 residues. The ends lost 0 bases at V and 7 bases at J; junction bases unmatched: 10. CDR1 is SGHAT and CDR2 is FQNNGV in the germline V gene. CDR3 region: CASSLDPLDRGRNEQFF. In DNA form, the CDR3 reads TGTGCCAGCAGCTTAGATCCGCTCGACAGGGGGAGGAATGAGCAGTTCTTC.

Here the CDR3 DNA reads TGTGCCAGCAGTTTGATGACAGGGGGAGCTTTCTTT. Protein: CASSLMTGGAFF. V is TRBV2 and J is TRBJ1-1; 9 bases line up with TRBD1. V gave up 5 bases and J gave up 10 bases; unmatched junction bases: 5. CDR1 is SNHLY and CDR2 is FYNNEI in the germline V gene. The CDR3 runs to 12 residues.

The V gene is TRBV4-1, the J gene TRBJ1-1; no firm D call. Germline V CDR1 and CDR2: MGHRA, YSYEKL. Trimming left V 1 base short and J 2 bases short, with 11 bases between. The CDR3 totals 15 residues. CDR3 amino acids: CASSQAPRKNTEAFF. CDR3 in DNA: TGCGCCAGCAGCCAAGCCCCGAGGAAAAACACTGAAGCTTTCTTT.

V is TRBV19 and J is TRBJ1-1; D might be TRBD1 (5 bases). Germline lookup yields CDR1 LNHDA and CDR2 SQIVND (reference sequence). Trimming removed 3 bases at V and 1 base at J, with 15 bases between. CDR3 length: 16 amino acids. DNA for the CDR3: TGTGCCAGTAGTATCTTAAGTCAGGGAACGAACACTGAAGCTTTCTTT. Encoded protein: CASSILSQGTNTEAFF.